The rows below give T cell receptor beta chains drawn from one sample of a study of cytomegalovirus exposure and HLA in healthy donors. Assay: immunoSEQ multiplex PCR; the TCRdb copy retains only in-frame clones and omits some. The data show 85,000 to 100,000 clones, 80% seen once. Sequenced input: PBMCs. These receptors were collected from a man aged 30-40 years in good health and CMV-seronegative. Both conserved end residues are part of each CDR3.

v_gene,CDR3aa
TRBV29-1,CSVERVGSGGELFF
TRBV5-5,CASSYPRGTYEQYF
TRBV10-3,CAISGVILAGARTDTQYF
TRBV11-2,CASSLGHITHYEQYF
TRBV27,CASSPVRQRGNTEAFF
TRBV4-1,CASSQDPGTDYGYTF
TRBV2,CASRAGTGDETQYF
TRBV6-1,CASSEMSSGANVLTF
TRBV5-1,CASSTTGAVVGNIQYF
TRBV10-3,CAISFGTSGRGEETQYF
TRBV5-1,CASSLDRQGHEQYF
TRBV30,CAWSLPDRDGNTIYF
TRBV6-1,CASSQGAGTGVTDTQYF
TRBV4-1,CASSQDAGRQTQYF
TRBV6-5,CASSLWGGGTEAFF
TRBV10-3,CAISESRAGAFF
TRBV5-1,CASSLARESGETQYF
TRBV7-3,CASSPQPGGASTGELFF
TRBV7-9,CASSLGQGGYTF
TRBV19,CASSIDGGITYEQYF
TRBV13,CASSFAGRHTEAFF
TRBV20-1,CSARQTDTQYF
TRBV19,CASALVMNTEAFF
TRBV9,CASSQRTVNTGELFF
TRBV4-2,CASSPPLVHEQYF
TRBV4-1,CASSQVTEMQFF
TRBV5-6,CASSLSPTGLHGYTF
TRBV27,CASSLSRGPNYGYTF
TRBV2,CASKGLGQPNYGYTF
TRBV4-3,CASSQEGRGSYEQYF
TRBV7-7,CASSLAADTYNEQFF
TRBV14,CASSRTRYTEAFF
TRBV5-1,CASSLRGQGAGNTIYF
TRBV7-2,CASSTRTAYNSPLHF
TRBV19,CASRTYDRLNQPQHF
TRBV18,CASSSLAGAYNEQFF
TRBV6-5,CASSYGGGRETQYF
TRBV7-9,CASSPDRGLSYEQYF
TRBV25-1,CASSDLPVNGQPQHF
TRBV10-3,CAISATGEEQYF
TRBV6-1,CASSEGDRDYGYTF
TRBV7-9,CASSSQGGGTEAFF
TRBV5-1,CASSADRGSNTEAFF
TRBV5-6,CASSLGQAVGKLFF
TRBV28,CASSLGTGDREKLFF
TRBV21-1,CASSKVAGMAPTDTQYF
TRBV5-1,CASSLGTRANTEAFF
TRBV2,CASTMAGTSYGYTF
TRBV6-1,CASSGGTGQGYTF
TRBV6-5,CASSYSENQPQHF
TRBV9,CASSAHKILAAGELFF
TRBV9,CASSVVGGVGTEAFF
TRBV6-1,CASKDGRGGGYTF
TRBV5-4,CASSPWTSGDNEQFF
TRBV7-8,CASSLRGGEAFF